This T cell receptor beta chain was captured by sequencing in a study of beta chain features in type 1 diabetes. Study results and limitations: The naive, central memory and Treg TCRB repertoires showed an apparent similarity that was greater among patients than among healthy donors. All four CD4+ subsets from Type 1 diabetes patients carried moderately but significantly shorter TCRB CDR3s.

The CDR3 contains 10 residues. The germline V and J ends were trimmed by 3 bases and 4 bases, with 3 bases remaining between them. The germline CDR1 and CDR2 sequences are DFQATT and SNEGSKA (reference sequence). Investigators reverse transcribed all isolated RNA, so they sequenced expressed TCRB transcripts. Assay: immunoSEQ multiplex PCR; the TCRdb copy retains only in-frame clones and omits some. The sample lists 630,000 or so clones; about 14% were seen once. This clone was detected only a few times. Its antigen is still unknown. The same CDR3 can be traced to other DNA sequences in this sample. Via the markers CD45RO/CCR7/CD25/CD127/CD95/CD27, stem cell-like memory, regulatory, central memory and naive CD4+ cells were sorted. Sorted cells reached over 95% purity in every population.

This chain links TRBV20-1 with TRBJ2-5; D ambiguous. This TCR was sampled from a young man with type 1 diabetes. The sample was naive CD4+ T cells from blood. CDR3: CSARVETQYF. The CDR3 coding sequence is TGCAGTGCTAGGGTAGAGACCCAGTACTTC.